The 13 T cell receptor beta chains below were found in one sample sequenced in a study of blood T cell repertoires in COVID-19. The table came from immunoSEQ multiplex PCR; TCRdb's copy has only in-frame clones and leaves some out. The sample includes over 85,000 clones, over 85% seen only once; the top ten take approximately 1.9%. The specimen sequenced was peripheral blood. The receptors derive from a woman aged 50 to 60 with COVID-19, enrolled during active disease.

The chain uses TRBV6-6 and TRBJ1-1; no reliable D call. The length of the CDR3 is 10 residues. Germline V CDR1 and CDR2: MNHNY, SVGAGI (reference sequence). Trimming took off 2 bases at V and 8 bases at J, with 3 bases between the two ends. In DNA, the CDR3 is TGTGCCAGCAGTTACCGGGAAGCTTTCTTT. Protein: CASSYREAFF.

The CDR3, as DNA: TGTGCCAGCTCCCCCGGACTAGCGGGGTTGAACACCGGGGAGCTGTTTTTT. It is translated as CASSPGLAGLNTGELFF. The gene calls are TRBV18 and TRBJ2-2; 12 nucleotides match TRBD2. Trimming took 6 bases from V and 1 from J; bases not matched to a gene: 6. The CDR3 contains 17 residues. Germline-derived CDR1 and CDR2 are KGHSH and LQKENI.

V and J are TRBV2 and TRBJ1-3, with 7 bases aligning to TRBD1. J was trimmed by 4 bases and V by 8 bases; bases with no gene match: 8. The CDR3 covers 14 residues. The germline CDR1 and CDR2 sequences are SNHLY and FYNNEI. The CDR3 is CASQLTGTGNTIYF. The CDR3 DNA sequence: TGTGCCAGCCAACTGACAGGGACAGGAAACACCATATATTTT.

This chain joins TRBV6-5 and TRBJ2-7; the match to TRBD1 covers 9 bases. The V and J ends lost 6 bases and 5 bases, in that order; junction bases with no gene match: 8. The CDR3 spans 14 residues. Germline CDR1 and CDR2: MNHEY and SVGAGI. The CDR3 reads CASRLGQGFHEQYF. The DNA of the CDR3 is TGTGCCAGCAGATTAGGACAGGGGTTCCACGAGCAGTACTTC.

The chain links TRBV5-1 to TRBJ2-5; D is uncertain. Germline V gives CDR1 SGHRS, CDR2 YFSETQ. This CDR3 has 12 amino acids. V was trimmed by 0 bases and J by 2 bases, leaving 2 bases between them. The CDR3 DNA follows: TGCGCCAGCAGCTTGGCTCAAGAGACCCAGTACTTC. Its translation: CASSLAQETQYF.

The chain links TRBV6-1 to TRBJ1-5; 8 positions agree with TRBD1. With 1 base clipped from V and 2 bases from J, the junction kept 16 bases outside the gene matches. CDR3 length: 20 amino acids. CDR1 and CDR2 from the germline V gene are MNHNS and SASEGT. The chain's CDR3 is CASSEGGWQGAYRGNQPQHF. CDR3 nucleotide sequence: TGTGCCAGCAGTGAAGGGGGGTGGCAGGGGGCATATAGGGGCAATCAGCCCCAGCATTTT.

This clone was counted once. CDR3 nucleotides: TGTGCCAGCAGCTCTGCCGAGCACGGAGCCAAAAACATTCAGTACTTC. This encodes CASSSAEHGAKNIQYF. The chain is built from TRBV28 and TRBJ2-4, with D unresolved. In germline, CDR1 is MDHEN, CDR2 SYDVKM. The CDR3 has 16 amino acids. V shed 6 bases and J shed 0 bases, with 15 bases lying between them.

The V call is TRBV11-3, the J call TRBJ2-3, with TRBD2 matching over 8 bases. The CDR3 is made up of 16 amino acids. The V and J ends lost 2 bases and 1 base, in that order; junction bases with no gene match: 5. Germline lookup yields CDR1 SGHNT and CDR2 YENEEA. The CDR3 loop is CASSLYGGAGTDTQYF. The CDR3 region has the DNA TGTGCCAGCAGCTTATACGGGGGGGCGGGCACAGATACGCAGTATTTT.

V and J are TRBV4-2 and TRBJ2-3, with 12 bases lining up with TRBD2. The CDR3 contains 17 residues. V was clipped by 3 bases and J by 6 bases; unmatched bases: 10. CDR1 is LGHNA and CDR2 is YNFKEQ in the germline V gene. In DNA form, the CDR3 reads TGTGCCAGCAGCCAGGCCGCTAGCGGGGGGGCCGGGGATACGCAGTATTTT. Protein sequence: CASSQAASGGAGDTQYF.

The V and J genes are TRBV6-4 and TRBJ1-4, with 8 bases fitting TRBD1. CDR1 MRHNA and CDR2 SNTAGT come from the germline V gene. The CDR3 is 17 amino acids. The trim removed 10 bases at V and 2 bases at J, leaving 15 bases unmatched. The CDR3, as DNA: TGTGCCACCTACTACCGGGGCAGGGGGCCGACTAATGAAAAACTGTTTTTT. Encoded protein: CATYYRGRGPTNEKLFF.

This rearrangement joins TRBV27 to TRBJ1-2, with D maybe TRBD1 (5 bases). Trimming pared 3 bases from V and 8 bases from J, leaving 10 bases between. Germline CDR1 is MNHEY and CDR2 is SMNVEV (reference sequence). This CDR3 contains 12 residues. The CDR3 bases are TGTGCCAGCAGTTTCCAGGGAGGAGGCTACACCTTC. Protein product: CASSFQGGGYTF.

V gene TRBV18 combines with J gene TRBJ1-4; D may be TRBD1 (5 bases). Germline assignment: CDR1 KGHSH and CDR2 LQKENI. V shed 2 bases and J shed 8 bases, with 9 bases lying between them. The CDR3 is made up of 13 amino acids. CDR3: CASSPGGGEKLFF. As DNA, the CDR3 is TGTGCCAGCTCACCAGGGGGAGGCGAAAAACTGTTTTTT. Together with reference TRBV18 and TRBJ1-4, the CDR3 gives the full variable domain: NAGVMQNPRHLVRRRGQEARLRCSPMKGHSHVYWYRQLPEEGLKFMVYLQKENIIDESGMPKERFSAEFPKEGPSILRIQQVVRGDSAAYFCASSPGGGEKLFFGSGTQLSVL.

The chain couples TRBV6-6 to TRBJ1-1, with D possibly matching TRBD1 (6 bases). Trimming took off 9 bases at V and 8 bases at J, with 16 bases between the two ends. Germline CDR1 MNHNY, CDR2 SVGAGI (reference sequence). This CDR3 is 12 amino acids long. CDR3 nucleotide sequence: TGTGCCAGTACACCCTTTGGGGGCGAAGCTTTCTTT. Encoded protein: CASTPFGGEAFF.